Following are 25 T cell receptor beta chains from one sample sequenced in a study of blood T cell repertoires in COVID-19. TCRdb's copy holds only in-frame clones and misses some; the assay was immunoSEQ multiplex PCR. The data contain some 220,000 clones, 80% to 85% of them seen just once; the ten biggest clones take up around 2.7%. Material: peripheral blood. These TCRs come from a woman in her 30s who had recovered from COVID-19.

The genes are TRBV4-1 and TRBJ2-2, with a weak D call TRBD1 (5 bases). Germline CDR1 is MGHRA and CDR2 is YSYEKL. V was trimmed by 5 bases and J by 7 bases, leaving 20 bases between them. This CDR3 has 16 residues. The CDR3: CASSSHKGRSNGELFF. CDR3 nucleotides: TGCGCCAGCAGCAGCCATAAGGGGCGTTCCAACGGGGAGCTGTTTTTT.

This clone was picked up a small number of times. The same CDR3 can be traced to other DNA sequences in this sample. The rearrangement uses TRBV18 and TRBJ2-3; 7 nucleotides line up with TRBD2. V shed 6 bases and J 0 bases; nucleotides not matched to a gene: 6. The CDR3 is 15 amino acids. Germline V CDR1 and CDR2: KGHSH, LQKENI. The CDR3 nucleotides read TGTGCCAGCTCTCGGGACTACCTTAGCACAGATACGCAGTATTTT. This gives the protein CASSRDYLSTDTQYF.

The V and J genes are TRBV6-5 and TRBJ2-2; D not resolved. There are 12 residues in the CDR3. The germline gives CDR1 MNHEY, CDR2 SVGAGI. Trimming cost V 2 bases and J 7 bases, with 5 bases left between them. CDR3 DNA sequence: TGTGCCAGCAGTTACGCGGTCGGGGAGCTGTTTTTT. Translating gives CASSYAVGELFF.

The chain carries TRBV24-1 and TRBJ1-1; TRBD1 might be the D (6 bases). The CDR3 has 15 amino acids. The V gene lost 4 bases and the J gene lost 7 bases, with 18 bases spanning the gap. Germline CDR1 reads KGHDR; CDR2 reads SFDVKD. The CDR3 bases are TGTGCCACCAGTGACCCGACGACAGGATCGAATGAAGCTTTCTTT. Protein: CATSDPTTGSNEAFF.

V usage is TRBV7-9 and J usage is TRBJ1-2, with 10 bases aligning to TRBD1. The trim removed 4 bases at V and 1 base at J, leaving 15 bases unmatched. The CDR3 totals 19 residues. Germline V gene data show CDR1 as SEHNR and CDR2 as FQNEAQ (reference sequence). The DNA of the CDR3 is TGTGCCAGCAGCTCCTACCTATTCAAGGGACAGGGGAATAACTATGGCTACACCTTC. This gives the protein CASSSYLFKGQGNNYGYTF.

The V and J genes are TRBV24-1 and TRBJ2-1, with 8 nucleotides matching TRBD2. Trimming cost V 6 bases and J 10 bases; bases outside gene matches: 7. This CDR3 contains 13 residues. CDR1 KGHDR and CDR2 SFDVKD come from the germline V gene. In nucleotides, the CDR3 is TGTGCCACCAGTAGCGGGAGTACAGGCGAGCAGTTCTTC. Its protein product is CATSSGSTGEQFF.

This sequence joins TRBV2 and TRBJ1-6; 8 bases are a match to TRBD1. CDR1 is SNHLY and CDR2 is FYNNEI in the germline V gene. The CDR3 covers 14 residues. V gave up 9 bases and J gave up 9 bases; unmatched junction bases: 10. CDR3 sequence reads: CASMDRVASSPLHF. The CDR3 coding sequence is TGTGCCAGTATGGACAGGGTGGCATCTTCACCCCTCCACTTT.

The rearrangement joins TRBV9 to TRBJ2-2; D perhaps matches TRBD1 (5 bases). The V gene's germline CDR1 is SGDLS and CDR2 YYNGEE. CDR3 length: 15 amino acids. The ends were cut back, 4 bases at V and 1 base at J, with 11 bases in the middle. CDR3 sequence reads: CASSPQRGNTGELFF. CDR3 sequence (DNA): TGTGCCAGCAGCCCGCAAAGGGGGAACACCGGGGAGCTGTTTTTT.

The chain recombines TRBV2 with TRBJ2-1; 9 nucleotides match TRBD2. The germline gives CDR1 SNHLY, CDR2 FYNNEI. The V and J ends lost 2 bases and 9 bases, in that order; junction bases with no gene match: 8. CDR3 length: 15 amino acids. The CDR3 protein is CASSESLAGRGEQFF. DNA of the CDR3: TGTGCCAGCAGTGAAAGCCTAGCGGGAAGAGGTGAGCAGTTCTTC.

The chain is built from TRBV5-1 and TRBJ2-7, with TRBD2 as a possible D gene (6 bases). Germline CDR1 SGHRS, CDR2 YFSETQ. V was shortened by 4 bases and J by 0 bases, with 14 bases between the two germline ends. The CDR3 totals 15 residues. The CDR3 DNA sequence: TGCGCCAGCAGCCCCGGAGGGTACAACTCCTACGAGCAGTACTTC. Translation: CASSPGGYNSYEQYF.

The chain joins TRBV5-4 to TRBJ2-7; 12 positions match TRBD2. The germline V gene has CDR1 SGHNT and CDR2 YYREEE (reference sequence). With 5 bases clipped from V and 4 bases from J, the junction kept 10 bases outside the gene matches. This CDR3 comprises 16 residues. The CDR3 region is CASSLQLAGGSYEQYF. CDR3 DNA sequence: TGTGCCAGCAGTCTACAACTAGCGGGAGGCTCTTACGAGCAGTACTTC.

This clone was counted between two and nine times. V is TRBV4-1 and J is TRBJ1-5, with 8 bases aligning to TRBD1. This CDR3 comprises 17 residues. The J segment lost 7 bases and the V segment lost 6 bases, leaving 17 bases of the junction unmatched. CDR1 is MGHRA and CDR2 is YSYEKL in the germline V gene. Here the CDR3 reads CASRHDFNRGGQQPQHF. The CDR3 nucleotides are TGCGCCAGCAGACACGATTTTAACAGGGGGGGGCAACAGCCCCAGCATTTT.

This clone was seen at least ten times. The gene calls are TRBV10-3 and TRBJ1-5, with D perhaps matching TRBD1 (5 bases). The V end lost 3 bases, the J end lost 0 bases, and 6 bases lay between the germline ends. In germline, CDR1 is ENHRY, CDR2 SYGVKD. This CDR3 is 14 amino acids long. Here the CDR3 reads CAISEGVSNQPQHF. DNA for the CDR3: TGTGCCATCAGTGAAGGGGTTAGCAATCAGCCCCAGCATTTT.

In this sample, this clone turned up a few times. The V gene is TRBV2, the J gene TRBJ1-1; D gene unclear. The CDR3 sequence is 11 residues long. V was trimmed by 4 bases and J by 7 bases, leaving 7 bases between them. From germline, CDR1 is SNHLY and CDR2 FYNNEI. Here the CDR3 reads CASSGEVEAFF. The CDR3 nucleotides are TGTGCCAGCAGTGGCGAGGTTGAAGCTTTCTTT.

In its sample, this clone was seen once. The gene calls are TRBV28 and TRBJ1-5, with 7 nucleotides matching TRBD1. CDR3 length equals 16 residues. Trimming at V came to 3 bases and at J to 0 bases, leaving 5 bases not matched to a gene. Germline assignment: CDR1 MDHEN and CDR2 SYDVKM. The CDR3 sequence: CASSFRDSGSNQPQHF. The CDR3, as DNA: TGTGCCAGCAGTTTCCGGGACAGCGGTAGCAATCAGCCCCAGCATTTT.

The DNA of the CDR3 is TGTGCCAGCAGTTACTCTTTACTCGTAGCTAACTATGGCTACACCTTC. This codes for CASSYSLLVANYGYTF. The rearrangement uses TRBV6-2 or TRBV6-3 and TRBJ1-2; unclear D gene. V was clipped by 0 bases and J by 0 bases, with 11 bases between them. Germline CDR1 reads MNHEY; CDR2 reads SVGEGT. This CDR3 contains 16 residues.

The chain has TRBV12-5 and TRBJ1-4; unclear D gene. The CDR3 length is 11 residues. V was trimmed by 5 bases and J by 5 bases, leaving 3 bases between them. The germline gives CDR1 LGHNT, CDR2 FRNRAP. This CDR3 reads CASGQNEKLFF. The CDR3 nucleotides are TGTGCTAGTGGTCAGAATGAAAAACTGTTTTTT.

V gene TRBV7-6 combines with J gene TRBJ1-1; TRBD1 matches 8 bases. This CDR3 contains 17 residues. With V trimmed by 5 bases and J by 0 bases, 11 bases remained unmatched. CDR1 SGHVS and CDR2 FNYEAQ come from the germline V gene. The CDR3 DNA is TGTGCCAGCAGCCAACGGGGGACAGGATCCATGAACACTGAAGCTTTCTTT. Its translation: CASSQRGTGSMNTEAFF.

The chain has TRBV5-1 and TRBJ2-7; weak D call: TRBD2 (6 bases). In germline, CDR1 is SGHRS, CDR2 YFSETQ. The CDR3 contains 14 residues. Trimming left V 1 base short and J 7 bases short, with 15 bases between. The CDR3 is CASSLSAGSEEQYF. The DNA for the CDR3 is TGCGCCAGCAGCTTGTCGGCGGGGAGTGAAGAGCAGTACTTC.

The chain employs TRBV11-2 and TRBJ2-7; 11 positions match TRBD2. V gave up 2 bases and J gave up 2 bases; unmatched junction bases: 5. CDR3 length: 16 residues. CDR1 is SGHAT and CDR2 is FQNNGV in the germline V gene. This CDR3 is CASSLFLAGGTYEQYF. Here the CDR3 DNA reads TGTGCCAGCAGCTTATTCCTAGCGGGAGGAACCTACGAGCAGTACTTC.

The gene calls are TRBV6-6 and TRBJ2-3, with 7 bases fitting TRBD1. V shed 4 bases and J 4 bases; nucleotides not matched to a gene: 8. Germline V gene data show CDR1 as MNHNY and CDR2 as SVGAGI (reference sequence). The CDR3 consists of 15 residues. The CDR3 loop reads CASSSSRQGADTQYF. The DNA of the CDR3 is TGTGCCAGCAGTTCCTCCCGACAGGGCGCAGATACGCAGTATTTT.

This chain links TRBV27 with TRBJ2-7, with 8 bases identical to TRBD1. The CDR3 runs 14 residues. With 3 bases clipped from V and 1 base from J, the junction kept 2 bases outside the gene matches. The germline V gene has CDR1 MNHEY and CDR2 SMNVEV (reference sequence). In DNA, the CDR3 is TGTGCCAGCAGTTTGACAGGGGCATCCTACGAGCAGTACTTC. Protein: CASSLTGASYEQYF.

This clone was observed at least ten times. The J gene is TRBJ1-2, the V gene TRBV28; 10 positions match TRBD1. The CDR3 length is 14 residues. J lost 4 bases, V lost 7 bases, and 6 bases had no gene match. Germline V CDR1 and CDR2: MDHEN, SYDVKM. CDR3 in DNA: TGTGCCAGCAACTCGGGACAGGGGTCCTATGGCTACACCTTC. Translation: CASNSGQGSYGYTF.

This chain links TRBV11-1 with TRBJ1-4; TRBD1 might be the D (6 bases). Germline values: CDR1 SGHAT, CDR2 FQDESV (reference sequence). The CDR3 spans 15 residues. Trimming took 5 bases from V and 3 from J, leaving 13 bases between them. The CDR3 region has the DNA TGTGCCAGCAGCCCAACAGGGAAACCTAATGAAAAACTGTTTTTT. The encoded protein is CASSPTGKPNEKLFF.

V usage is TRBV14 and J usage is TRBJ1-1, with D uncertain. The CDR3 contains 15 residues. Trimming removed 0 bases at V and 1 base at J, with 9 bases between. The germline V gene has CDR1 SGHDN and CDR2 FVKESK. In DNA, the CDR3 is TGTGCCAGCAGCCAAGATGCCGGAGCGAACACTGAAGCTTTCTTT. This gives the protein CASSQDAGANTEAFF.